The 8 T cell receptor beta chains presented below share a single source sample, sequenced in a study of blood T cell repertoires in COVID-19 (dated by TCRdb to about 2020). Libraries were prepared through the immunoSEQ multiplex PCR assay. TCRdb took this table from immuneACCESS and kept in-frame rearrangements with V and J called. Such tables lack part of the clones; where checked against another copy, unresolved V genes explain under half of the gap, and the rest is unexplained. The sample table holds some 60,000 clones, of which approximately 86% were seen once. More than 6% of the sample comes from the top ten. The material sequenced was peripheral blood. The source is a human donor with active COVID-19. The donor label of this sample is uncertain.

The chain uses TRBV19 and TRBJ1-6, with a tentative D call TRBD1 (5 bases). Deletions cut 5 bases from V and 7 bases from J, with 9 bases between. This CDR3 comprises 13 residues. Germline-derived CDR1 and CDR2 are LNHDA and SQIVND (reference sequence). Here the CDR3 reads CASSPGVNSPLHF. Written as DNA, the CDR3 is TGTGCCAGTAGTCCGGGGGTGAATTCACCCCTCCACTTT.

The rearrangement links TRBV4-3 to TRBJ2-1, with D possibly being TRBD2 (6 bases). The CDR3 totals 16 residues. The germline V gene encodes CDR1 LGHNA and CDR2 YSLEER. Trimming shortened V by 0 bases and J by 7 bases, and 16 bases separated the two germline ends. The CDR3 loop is CASSQDWSGVRNEQFF. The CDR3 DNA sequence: TGCGCCAGCAGCCAAGATTGGTCGGGAGTTCGAAATGAGCAGTTCTTC.

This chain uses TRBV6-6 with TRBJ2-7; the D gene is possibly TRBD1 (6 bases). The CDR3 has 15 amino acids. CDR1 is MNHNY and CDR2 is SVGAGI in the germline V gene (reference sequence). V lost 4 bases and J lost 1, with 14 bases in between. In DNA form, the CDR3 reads TGTGCCAGCAGTTCCTTCGACAGGAAGTCCTACGAGCAGTACTTC. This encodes CASSSFDRKSYEQYF.

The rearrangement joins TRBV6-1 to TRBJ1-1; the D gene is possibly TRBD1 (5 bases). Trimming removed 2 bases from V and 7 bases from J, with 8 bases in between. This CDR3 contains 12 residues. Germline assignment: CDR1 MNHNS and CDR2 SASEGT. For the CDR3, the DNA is TGTGCCAGCAGTGAAATTGACAGTGAAGCTTTCTTT. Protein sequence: CASSEIDSEAFF.

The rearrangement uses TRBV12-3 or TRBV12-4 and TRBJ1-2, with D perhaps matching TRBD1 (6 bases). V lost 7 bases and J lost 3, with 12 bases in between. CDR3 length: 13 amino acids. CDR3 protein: CASTRGPDYGYTF. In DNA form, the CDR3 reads TGTGCCAGCACCAGGGGTCCCGACTATGGCTACACCTTC.

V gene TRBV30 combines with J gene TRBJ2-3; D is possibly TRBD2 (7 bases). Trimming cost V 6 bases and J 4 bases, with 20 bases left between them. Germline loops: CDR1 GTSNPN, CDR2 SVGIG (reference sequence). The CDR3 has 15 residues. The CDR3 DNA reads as TGTGCCTGCGTGCCCCCTAGGGGGGGCCCAGATACGCAGTATTTT. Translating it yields CACVPPRGGPDTQYF. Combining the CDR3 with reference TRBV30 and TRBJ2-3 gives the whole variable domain SQTIHQWPATLVQPVGSPLSLECTVEGTSNPNLYWYRQAAGRGLQLLFYSVGIGQISSEVPQNLSASRPQDRQFILSSKKLLLSDSGFYLCACVPPRGGPDTQYFGPGTRLTVL.

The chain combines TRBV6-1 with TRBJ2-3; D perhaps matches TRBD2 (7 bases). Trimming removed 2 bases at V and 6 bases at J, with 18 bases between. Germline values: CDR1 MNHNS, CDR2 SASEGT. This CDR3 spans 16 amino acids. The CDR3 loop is CASSEINRGAGDTQYF. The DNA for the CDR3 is TGTGCCAGCAGTGAAATCAACCGGGGGGCTGGCGATACGCAGTATTTT.

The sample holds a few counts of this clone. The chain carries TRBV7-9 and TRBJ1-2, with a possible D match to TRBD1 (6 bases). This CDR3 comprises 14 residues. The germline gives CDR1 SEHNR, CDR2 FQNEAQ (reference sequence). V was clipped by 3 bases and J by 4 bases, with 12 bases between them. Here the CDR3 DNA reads TGTGCCAGCAGCTTCGCTCTGGACAGCTATGGCTACACCTTC. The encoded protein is CASSFALDSYGYTF. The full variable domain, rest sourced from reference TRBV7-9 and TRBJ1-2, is DTGVSQNPRHKITKRGQNVTFRCDPISEHNRLYWYRQTLGQGPEFLTYFQNEAQLEKSRLLSDRFSAERPKGSFSTLEIQRTEQGDSAMYLCASSFALDSYGYTFGSGTRLTVV.